In its sample, the clone carrying this TCR beta chain was seen many times. The antigen is undetermined. The germline CDR1 and CDR2 sequences are MNHEY and SVGEGT. The CDR3 runs 14 residues. Trimming removed 5 bases from V and 5 bases from J; junction bases left unmatched: 8. TCR alpha and beta CDR3 regions were amplified from RNA using iRepertoire nested multiplex PCR. Input was roughly 100-450 ng of tissue mRNA or PBMC total RNA. TCRdb redid the calling of the multiplex PCR reads with MiXCR, one entry per CDR3 protein. The table has about 110,000 distinct CDR3 sequences, around 25% seen once; the top ten hold just under 35%. The data were taken from a study of glioma-infiltrating T cells. General study results and limits: Tissue-blood divergence was below expectation in non-neoplastic patients, above in gliomas. Only very few CDR3 sequences appeared in both tissue and blood.

This clonotype was sampled from a human donor with low-grade glioma or glioblastoma, undergoing nonglioma brain surgery, or in good health (not recorded which). Sequencing was done on a sample of glioma tissue, nonneoplastic brain tissue, or PBMCs (not recorded which). The rearrangement uses TRBV6-2 or TRBV6-3 and TRBJ1-2; 7 bases are shared with TRBD1. The CDR3 nucleotides read TGTGCCAGCAGTCTAAGGACAGGAGAATATGGCTACACCTTC. This gives the protein CASSLRTGEYGYTF.